This TCR beta chain is from a study of breast tumors, draining lymph nodes, adjacent tissues. Notes on the study in general: Tumor repertoires ranked between lymph nodes and nontumor tissue in diversity, with V and J gene preferences. Luminal-like breast cancer showed significantly greater tumor-nontumor repertoire similarity than basal-like breast cancer did.

TCRdb reprocessed the multiplex PCR reads via MiXCR and lists one record per CDR3 protein. The sample yields approximately 190,000 distinct CDR3 sequences, about 32% seen once. Trimming removed 8 bases at V and 5 bases at J, with 10 bases between. The CDR3 consists of 12 residues. On this clonotype itself: Its antigen remains unidentified.

Axillary draining lymph nodes of breast cancer patients supplied the node samples. This TCR was recovered from a female donor with breast cancer. Some clones in this sample may be carry-over from other donors' samples. V is TRBV12-3 or TRBV12-4 and J is TRBJ1-5; no reliable D call. The sample consisted of axillary lymph node tissue. The CDR3 reads CASGTTDQPQHF. In DNA, the CDR3 is TGTGCCAGCGGAACCACGGATCAGCCCCAGCATTTT.